The sequence of this T cell receptor (beta chain) was determined in a study of response to subunit inactivated influenza vaccine. This CDR3 has 12 residues. Germline CDR1 reads DFQATT; CDR2 reads SNEGSKA (reference sequence). V was cut by 2 bases and J by 5 bases, with 9 bases left in between. TCRdb passed the RT-PCR reads through MiXCR, listing each CDR3 protein once. The data contain 300,000 to 350,000 distinct CDR3 sequences, about a fifth of them seen just once; the ten biggest clones take up approximately 10%. This clonotype was detected only a few times. This receptor was taken from a man aged 45 to 70 who received an inactivated influenza vaccine. J is TRBJ2-5 and V is TRBV20-1; D not resolved. The specimen was PBMCs from blood, collected about 20 months after vaccination. The DNA of the CDR3 is TGCAGTGCTAGAAGGTCCGGGGAGACCCAGTACTTC. Encoded protein: CSARRSGETQYF.